The source of this T cell receptor beta chain is a study of cytotoxic CD8 clonotypes in ibrutinib-treated CLL. Overall study: Of the patients, 11 were relapsed/refractory, over 14 treatment-naive and 17 to 18 IGHV unmutated.

The TCR beta libraries used around 2.2 micrograms of genomic DNA that came from cryopreserved PBMCs. Study results and limitations: Whereas clonality rose at ibrutinib response, it declined toward baseline at progression.

Germline loops: CDR1 SGHNT, CDR2 YYREEE (reference sequence). This CDR3 comprises 17 residues. J was trimmed by 2 bases and V by 4 bases; bases with no gene match: 12. About this clone: The antigen remains undetermined.

The table came from immunoSEQ multiplex PCR; TCRdb's copy has only in-frame clones and leaves some out. Among a few hundred thousand clones listed, 70% were seen once. The sample was PBMCs, taken after 24 months of ibrutinib treatment. The chain is built from TRBV5-4 and TRBJ2-1, with 7 nucleotides matching TRBD2. The sequence derives from a human donor with chronic lymphocytic leukemia. The CDR3 sequence is CASSTGGTSATYNEQFF. The CDR3 DNA follows: TGTGCCAGCAGCACCGGCGGAACTAGCGCAACCTACAATGAGCAGTTCTTC.